The entry below gives a single T cell receptor beta chain sequence along with its context. Its antigen is not known. The data were produced by immunoSEQ multiplex PCR, yet TCRdb's version contains in-frame clones alone and is incomplete. The profile shows about 65,000 clones, roughly 84% of them singletons. The record originates from a study of OX40 agonist ivuxolimab in advanced cancers. Looking at the study overall: The patients received agonistic anti-OX40 (CD134) antibody ivuxolimab.

Study-level results: Blood T cells, both CD4+ and CD8+, expanded clonally by week 6 at 0.1 to 3.0 mg/kg. On average, a greater number of expanded clones characterised CD8+ T cells relative to CD4+.

The CDR3 is 16 residues long. The V end lost 0 bases, the J end lost 1 base, and 8 bases lay between the germline ends. Germline CDR1 is SGHRS and CDR2 is YFSETQ. The source is an adult with an advanced solid tumor such as melanoma, head and neck, liver or kidney cancer. This chain links TRBV5-1 with TRBJ2-6; TRBD1 might be the D (5 bases). The sample here was CD4+ or CD8+ T cells sorted from blood, taken in a trial of the OX40 agonist ivuxolimab. CDR3 in amino acids: CASSLGQLSGANVLTF. CDR3 DNA: TGCGCCAGCAGCTTGGGACAGTTGTCTGGGGCCAACGTCCTGACTTTC.